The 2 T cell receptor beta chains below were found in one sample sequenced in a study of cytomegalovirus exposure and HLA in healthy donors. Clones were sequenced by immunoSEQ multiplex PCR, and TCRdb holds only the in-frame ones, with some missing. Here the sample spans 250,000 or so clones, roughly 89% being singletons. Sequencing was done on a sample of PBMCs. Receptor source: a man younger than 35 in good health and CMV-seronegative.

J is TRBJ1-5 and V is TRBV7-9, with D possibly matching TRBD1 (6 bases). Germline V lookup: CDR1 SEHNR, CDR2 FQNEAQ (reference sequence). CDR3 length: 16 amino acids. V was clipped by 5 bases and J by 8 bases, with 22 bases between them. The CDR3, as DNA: TGTGCCAGCAGCCCTACCGGGACATCCACTAGGGAGCCCCAGCATTTT. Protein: CASSPTGTSTREPQHF.

DNA of the CDR3: TGCGCCAGCAGTACAGGGAACGCGAACACTGAAGCTTTCTTT. It is translated as CASSTGNANTEAFF. V and J are TRBV10-1 and TRBJ1-1; maybe TRBD1 (6 bases). With 5 bases removed from V and 1 base from J, the gap between germline ends came to 11 bases. The CDR3 is 14 amino acids. CDR1 is WNHNN, CDR2 SYGVQD, per germline (reference sequence).